The clone carrying this TCR beta chain was seen many times. Its antigen is still unknown. The sample belongs to a study of T cells after posttransplantation cyclophosphamide. Notes on the study in general: Blood and skin or GI T cell repertoires showed limited TRB overlap. Later post-transplant blood repertoires were often dominated by donor CD8+ memory clones. Recipient CMV seropositivity and CMV reactivation strongly tracked TRB clonality.

The related graft donor's blood sample was taken on the day of bone marrow donation. The data were produced by immunoSEQ multiplex PCR, yet TCRdb's version contains in-frame clones alone and is incomplete. The record shows 20,000 to 25,000 clones for this sample, with no singletons present. The sequence came from a woman aged 55-69 years in good health, CMV-negative, and a related stem cell transplant donor. The specimen sequenced was PBMCs.

For the CDR3, the DNA is TGTGCCAGCAGCTCCCGCAGCTACGAGCAGTACTTC. It encodes CASSSRSYEQYF. This sequence joins TRBV7-2 and TRBJ2-7; no clear D. There are 12 residues in the CDR3. Germline V lookup: CDR1 SGHTA, CDR2 FQGNSA. With 4 bases removed from V and 3 bases from J, the gap between germline ends came to 7 bases. The variable domain in full, completed from reference TRBV7-2 and TRBJ2-7, reads GAGVSQSPSNKVTEKGKDVELRCDPISGHTALYWYRQSLGQGLEFLIYFQGNSAPDKSGLPSDRFSAERTGGSVSTLTIQRTQQEDSAVYLCASSSRSYEQYFGPGTRLTVT.